The clone carrying this T cell receptor (beta chain) was observed many times. Germline-derived CDR1 and CDR2 are DFQATT and SNEGSKA (reference sequence). CDR3 length: 15 residues. V gave up 6 bases and J gave up 0 bases, with 15 bases separating them. The entry originates in a study of kidney transplant recipient with SARS-CoV-2 infection. TCRdb re-derived calls from the reads in MiXCR, one entry per CDR3 protein. Of about 250,000 distinct CDR3 sequences in the sample, 29% were seen once. The sequence was obtained from a young adult male patient who had COVID-19 and was a kidney transplant recipient. Part of the T cell pool may stem from the graft donor. The gene calls are TRBV20-1 and TRBJ1-5, with D possibly TRBD1 on 5 matching bases. The source was a blood sample, collected at baseline and on approximately day 120 from a kidney transplant recipient. The CDR3 region has the DNA TGCAGTGCGGAGAGGTGGGGCGGTAGCAATCAGCCCCAGCATTTT. Translation: CSAERWGGSNQPQHF.